These 12 T cell receptor beta chains came from one sample sequenced in a study of cytomegalovirus exposure and HLA in healthy donors. 13 Jbeta primers and 60 Vbeta primers were used for the PCR. The repertoire was sequenced with immunoSEQ multiplex PCR; TCRdb's copy has only in-frame clones and lacks some. The sample contains about 120,000 clones, around 79% of which appear only once. Sequencing was done on a sample of PBMCs. These receptors came from a woman aged 40-49 years in good health and CMV-seronegative.

The chain employs TRBV6-5 and TRBJ1-5; D possibly corresponds to TRBD1 (5 bases). V lost 6 bases to trimming and J lost 4 bases, with 16 bases between them. CDR3 size: 15 residues. From germline, CDR1 is MNHEY and CDR2 SVGAGI. CDR3 in amino acids: CASRAAGGPNQPQHF. CDR3 DNA: TGTGCCAGCAGAGCCGCCGGGGGTCCGAATCAGCCCCAGCATTTT.

This rearrangement joins TRBV5-1 to TRBJ2-5; tentatively, D is TRBD1 (6 bases). The V end was cut by 2 bases, the J end by 4 bases, with 18 bases between. Germline CDR1 reads SGHRS; CDR2 reads YFSETQ. This CDR3 has 16 residues. The CDR3 sequence is CASSFGAGTRGETQYF. CDR3 nucleotides: TGCGCCAGCAGCTTCGGGGCAGGGACACGGGGAGAGACCCAGTACTTC.

This clone was counted only a few times. The J gene is TRBJ2-5, the V gene TRBV5-1, with TRBD2 matching 8 bases. Germline CDR1 is SGHRS and CDR2 is YFSETQ. V was clipped by 4 bases and J by 3 bases; unmatched bases: 11. The CDR3 extends over 16 amino acids. In nucleotides, the CDR3 is TGCGCCAGCAGCGCTTTAGCGGGAAGTATGGAAGAGACCCAGTACTTC. Residues: CASSALAGSMEETQYF.

In its sample, this clone was seen a few times. This CDR3 is CASSVQGSGGYTF. CDR3 sequence (DNA): TGTGCCAGCAGCGTACAGGGGTCTGGGGGCTACACCTTC. This chain uses TRBV28 with TRBJ1-2; TRBD1 agrees at 7 bases. V dropped 6 bases and J dropped 8; count of bases not matched to a gene: 9. CDR1 and CDR2 (germline): MDHEN, SYDVKM. This CDR3 has 13 amino acids.

V usage is TRBV27 and J usage is TRBJ2-3; 12 bases map to TRBD2. V was clipped by 6 bases and J by 2 bases; unmatched bases: 12. The CDR3 consists of 18 residues. Germline V gene sequence: CDR1 MNHEY, CDR2 SMNVEV (reference sequence). CDR3 amino acids: CASSPRLGTSGHTDTQYF. CDR3 nucleotides: TGTGCCAGCAGCCCCCGGCTGGGGACTAGCGGGCACACAGATACGCAGTATTTT.

The count of this clone is one. This sequence joins TRBV4-3 and TRBJ2-7; 10 bases agree with TRBD2. The CDR3 contains 15 residues. Germline V lookup: CDR1 LGHNA, CDR2 YSLEER. Germline trimming cut 4 bases from V and 7 bases from J; bases unmatched to any gene: 10. The CDR3 is CASSRGLAAGGEQYF. In DNA, the CDR3 is TGCGCCAGCAGCCGCGGACTAGCGGCCGGTGGTGAGCAGTACTTC.

The chain links TRBV6-1 to TRBJ2-7, with 8 bases identical to TRBD1. Looked up from germline, CDR1 is MNHNS and CDR2 is SASEGT. Trimming cost V 11 bases and J 5 bases; bases outside gene matches: 11. There are 13 residues in the CDR3. The CDR3 loop reads CASTGTGLNEQYF. Written as DNA, the CDR3 is TGTGCCTCCACCGGGACAGGACTCAACGAGCAGTACTTC.

J is TRBJ1-2 and V is TRBV25-1; unclear D gene. Deletions cut 4 bases from V and 4 bases from J, with 10 bases between. The germline gives CDR1 MGHDK, CDR2 SYGVNS. CDR3 length: 13 residues. The DNA for the CDR3 is TGTGCCAGCAGTGCATCGAACAGCTATGGCTACACCTTC. As protein: CASSASNSYGYTF.

The rearrangement uses TRBV6-5 and TRBJ2-7; weak D call: TRBD1 (7 bases). The germline V and J ends were trimmed by 0 bases and 4 bases, with 13 bases remaining between them. This CDR3 has 15 residues. Germline V gives CDR1 MNHEY, CDR2 SVGAGI. CDR3 coding DNA: TGTGCCAGCAGTTACTCGACAGGGAGGCTTTACGAGCAGTACTTC. Its translation is CASSYSTGRLYEQYF.

The rearrangement links TRBV7-2 to TRBJ2-7; 9 positions agree with TRBD2. Trimming cost V 4 bases and J 4 bases; bases outside gene matches: 8. Germline lookup yields CDR1 SGHTA and CDR2 FQGNSA. CDR3 size: 15 residues. CDR3 coding DNA: TGTGCCAGCAGCTCTTCGACTAGCGGAATATACGAGCAGTACTTC. Translating gives CASSSSTSGIYEQYF.

This clone was detected a few times. This chain joins TRBV11-3 and TRBJ2-2; D is uncertain. This CDR3 has 14 residues. Germline V gene lookup returns CDR1 SGHNT and CDR2 YENEEA. Trimming removed 7 bases from V and 0 bases from J, with 9 bases in between. CDR3 DNA sequence: TGTGCCAGCAAGCTTACGGCGAACACCGGGGAGCTGTTTTTT. It specifies CASKLTANTGELFF.

The rearrangement uses TRBV27 and TRBJ2-1; 7 nucleotides line up with TRBD2. V lost 5 bases to trimming and J lost 0 bases; unmatched junction nucleotides: 10. Germline values: CDR1 MNHEY, CDR2 SMNVEV (reference sequence). This CDR3 contains 17 residues. CDR3 sequence (DNA): TGTGCCAGCAGTCCGCCGAGCGGGATGAGCTCCTACAATGAGCAGTTCTTC. It specifies CASSPPSGMSSYNEQFF.